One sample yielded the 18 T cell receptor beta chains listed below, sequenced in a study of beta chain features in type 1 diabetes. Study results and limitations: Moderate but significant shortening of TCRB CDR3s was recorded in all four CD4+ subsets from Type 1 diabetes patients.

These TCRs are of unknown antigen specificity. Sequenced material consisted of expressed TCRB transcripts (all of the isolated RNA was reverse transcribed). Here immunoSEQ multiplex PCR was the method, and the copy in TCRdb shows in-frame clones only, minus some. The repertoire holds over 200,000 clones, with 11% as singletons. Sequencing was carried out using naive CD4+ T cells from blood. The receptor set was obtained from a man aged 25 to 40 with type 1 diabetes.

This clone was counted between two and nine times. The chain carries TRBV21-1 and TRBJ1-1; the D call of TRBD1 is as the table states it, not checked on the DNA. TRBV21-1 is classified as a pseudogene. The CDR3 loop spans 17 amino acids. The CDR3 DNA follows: TGTGCCAGCAGCAAATGTGCCAGAAGCAGGATGAACACTGAAGCTTTCTTT. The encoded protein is CASSKCARSRMNTEAFF.

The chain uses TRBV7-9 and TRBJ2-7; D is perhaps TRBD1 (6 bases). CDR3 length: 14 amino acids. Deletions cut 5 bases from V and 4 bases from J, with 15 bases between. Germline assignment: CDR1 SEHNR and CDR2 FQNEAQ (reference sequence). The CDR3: CASSQGSRGYEQYF. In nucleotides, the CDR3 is TGTGCCAGCAGCCAGGGGTCCCGTGGATACGAGCAGTACTTC.

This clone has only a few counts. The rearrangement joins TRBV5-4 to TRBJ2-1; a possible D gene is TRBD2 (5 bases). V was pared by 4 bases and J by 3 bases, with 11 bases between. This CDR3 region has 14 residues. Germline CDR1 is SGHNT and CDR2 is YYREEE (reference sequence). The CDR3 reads CASSLGLDYNEQFF. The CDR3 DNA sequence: TGTGCCAGCAGCCTAGGACTGGACTACAATGAGCAGTTCTTC.

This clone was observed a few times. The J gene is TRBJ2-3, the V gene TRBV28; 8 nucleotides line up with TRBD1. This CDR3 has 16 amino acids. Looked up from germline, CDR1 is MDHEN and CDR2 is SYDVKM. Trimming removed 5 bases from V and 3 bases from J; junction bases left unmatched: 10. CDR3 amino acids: CASSLTLDRATDTQYF. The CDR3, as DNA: TGTGCCAGCAGTCTGACCCTGGACAGGGCGACAGATACGCAGTATTTT.

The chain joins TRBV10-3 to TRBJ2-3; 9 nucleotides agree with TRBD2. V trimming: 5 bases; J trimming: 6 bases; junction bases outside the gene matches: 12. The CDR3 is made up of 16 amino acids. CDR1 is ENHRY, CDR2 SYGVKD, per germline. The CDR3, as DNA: TGTGCCATCAGTAAGCAAGCGGCGGGGGGGACCGATACGCAGTATTTT. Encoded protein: CAISKQAAGGTDTQYF.

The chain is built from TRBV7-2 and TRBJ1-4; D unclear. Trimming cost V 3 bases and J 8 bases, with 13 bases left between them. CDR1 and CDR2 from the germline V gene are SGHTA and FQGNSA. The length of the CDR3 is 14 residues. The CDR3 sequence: CASSFSSSVEKLFF. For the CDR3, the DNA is TGTGCCAGCAGCTTTTCCTCGTCCGTGGAAAAACTGTTTTTT.

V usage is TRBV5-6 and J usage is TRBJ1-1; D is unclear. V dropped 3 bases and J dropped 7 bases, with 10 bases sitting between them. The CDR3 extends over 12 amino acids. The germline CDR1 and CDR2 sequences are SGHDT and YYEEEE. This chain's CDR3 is CASSYSTVEAFF. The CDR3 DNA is TGTGCCAGCAGCTATAGTACAGTTGAAGCTTTCTTT.

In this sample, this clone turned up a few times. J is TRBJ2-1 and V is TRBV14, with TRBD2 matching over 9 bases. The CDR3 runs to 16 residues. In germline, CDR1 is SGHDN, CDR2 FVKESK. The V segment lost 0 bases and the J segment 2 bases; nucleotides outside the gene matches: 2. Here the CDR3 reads CASSQDGGGAYNEQFF. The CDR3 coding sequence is TGTGCCAGCAGCCAAGATGGCGGGGGGGCCTACAATGAGCAGTTCTTC.

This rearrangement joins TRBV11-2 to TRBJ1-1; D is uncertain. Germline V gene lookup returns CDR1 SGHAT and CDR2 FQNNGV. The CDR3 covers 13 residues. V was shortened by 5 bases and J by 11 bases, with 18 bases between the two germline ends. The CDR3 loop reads CASSPSAGFEAFF. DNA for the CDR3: TGTGCCAGCAGCCCATCAGCGGGTTTCGAGGCTTTCTTT.

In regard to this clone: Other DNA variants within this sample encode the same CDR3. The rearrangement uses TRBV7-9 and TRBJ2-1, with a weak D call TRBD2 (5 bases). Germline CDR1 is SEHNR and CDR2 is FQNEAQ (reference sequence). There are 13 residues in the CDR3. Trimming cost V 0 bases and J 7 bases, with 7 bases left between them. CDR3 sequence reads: CASSLAGGNEQFF. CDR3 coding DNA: TGTGCCAGCAGCTTAGCGGGCGGGAATGAGCAGTTCTTC. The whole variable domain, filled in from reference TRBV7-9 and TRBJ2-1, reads DTGVSQNPRHKITKRGQNVTFRCDPISEHNRLYWYRQTLGQGPEFLTYFQNEAQLEKSRLLSDRFSAERPKGSFSTLEIQRTEQGDSAMYLCASSLAGGNEQFFGPGTRLTVL.

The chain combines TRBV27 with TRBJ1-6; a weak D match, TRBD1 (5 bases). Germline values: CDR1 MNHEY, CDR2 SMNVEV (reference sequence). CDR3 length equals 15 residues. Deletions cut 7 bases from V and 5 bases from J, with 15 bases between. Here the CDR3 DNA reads TGTGCCAGCAACCGGGCAGGGCTGAATAATTCACCCCTCCACTTT. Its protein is CASNRAGLNNSPLHF.

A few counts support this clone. The CDR3 is CASSINRADTQYF. The CDR3, as DNA: TGTGCCAGTAGCATTAACAGGGCGGATACGCAGTATTTT. The chain recombines TRBV19 with TRBJ2-3; D possibly corresponds to TRBD1 (6 bases). Germline assignment: CDR1 LNHDA and CDR2 SQIVND (reference sequence). The V end was cut by 6 bases, the J end by 6 bases, with 13 bases between. The CDR3 covers 13 residues.

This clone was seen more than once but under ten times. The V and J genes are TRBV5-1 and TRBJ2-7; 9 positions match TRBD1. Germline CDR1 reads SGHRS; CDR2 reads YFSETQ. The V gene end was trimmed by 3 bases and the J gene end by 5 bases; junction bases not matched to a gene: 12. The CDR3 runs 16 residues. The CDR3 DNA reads TGCGCCAGCAGCTCGGGGACAGGGTCAGCGGACAACGAGCAGTACTTC. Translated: CASSSGTGSADNEQYF. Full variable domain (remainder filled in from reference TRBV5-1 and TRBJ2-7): KAGVTQTPRYLIKTRGQQVTLSCSPISGHRSVSWYQQTPGQGLQFLFEYFSETQRNKGNFPGRFSGRQFSNSRSEMNVSTLELGDSALYLCASSSGTGSADNEQYFGPGTRLTVT.

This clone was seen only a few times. CDR3 in DNA: TGTGCCAGCAGTTCGAGAGCGCGGGGGGGCAAGGGAGATACGCAGTATTTT. Translated, it gives CASSSRARGGKGDTQYF. The chain uses TRBV28 and TRBJ2-3, with 9 bases identical to TRBD2. The trim removed 4 bases at V and 5 bases at J, leaving 13 bases unmatched. CDR3 length: 17 residues. CDR1 is MDHEN and CDR2 is SYDVKM in the germline V gene.

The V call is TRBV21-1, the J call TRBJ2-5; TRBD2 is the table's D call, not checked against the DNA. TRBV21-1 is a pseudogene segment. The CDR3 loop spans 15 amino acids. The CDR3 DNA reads TGTGCCAGCAGCAAAGTCGGGCTAGCAGTGGAGACCCAGTACTTC. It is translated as CASSKVGLAVETQYF.

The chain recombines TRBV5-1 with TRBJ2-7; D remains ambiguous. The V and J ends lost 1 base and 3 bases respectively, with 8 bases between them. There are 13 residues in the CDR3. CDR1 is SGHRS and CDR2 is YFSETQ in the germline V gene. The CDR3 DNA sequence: TGCGCCAGCAGCTTGACAATCCACTACGAGCAGTACTTC. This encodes CASSLTIHYEQYF.

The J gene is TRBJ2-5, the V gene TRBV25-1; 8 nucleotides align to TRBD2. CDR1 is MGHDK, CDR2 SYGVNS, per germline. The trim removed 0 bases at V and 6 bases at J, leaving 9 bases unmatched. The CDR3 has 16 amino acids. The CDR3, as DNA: TGTGCCAGCAGTGAATACGGGCGGGGGGCCAGCAAGACCCAGTACTTC. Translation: CASSEYGRGASKTQYF.

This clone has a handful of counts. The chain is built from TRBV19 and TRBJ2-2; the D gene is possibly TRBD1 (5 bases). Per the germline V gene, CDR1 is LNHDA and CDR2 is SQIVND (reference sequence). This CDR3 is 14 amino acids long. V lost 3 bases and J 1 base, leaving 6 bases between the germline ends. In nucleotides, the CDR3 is TGTGCCAGTAGTATCCAGGGGAACACCGGGGAGCTGTTTTTT. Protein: CASSIQGNTGELFF. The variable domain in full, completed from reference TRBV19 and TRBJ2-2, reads DGGITQSPKYLFRKEGQNVTLSCEQNLNHDAMYWYRQDPGQGLRLIYYSQIVNDFQKGDIAEGYSVSREKKESFPLTVTSAQKNPTAFYLCASSIQGNTGELFFGEGSRLTVL.